This note documents a single T cell receptor beta chain sequence. Its antigen remains unidentified. This CDR3 has 16 amino acids. Trimming at V came to 2 bases and at J to 9 bases, leaving 9 bases not matched to a gene. Germline-derived CDR1 and CDR2 are MDHEN and SYDVKM. This sample stems from a study of cytomegalovirus exposure and HLA in healthy donors. The study's findings and limits: The study labeled about 160 TCR beta chains cytomegalovirus-associated.

The table came from immunoSEQ multiplex PCR; TCRdb's copy has only in-frame clones and leaves some out. The repertoire holds a few hundred thousand clones, with around 91% as singletons. Sequencing input: PBMCs. The receptor was isolated from a woman aged 18-29 years in good health and CMV-seronegative. J is TRBJ1-5 and V is TRBV28; 11 bases are a match to TRBD1. The CDR3 is CASSLGDRGSLGPQHF. For the CDR3, the DNA is TGTGCCAGCAGTTTAGGGGACAGGGGGTCCCTAGGGCCCCAGCATTTT.